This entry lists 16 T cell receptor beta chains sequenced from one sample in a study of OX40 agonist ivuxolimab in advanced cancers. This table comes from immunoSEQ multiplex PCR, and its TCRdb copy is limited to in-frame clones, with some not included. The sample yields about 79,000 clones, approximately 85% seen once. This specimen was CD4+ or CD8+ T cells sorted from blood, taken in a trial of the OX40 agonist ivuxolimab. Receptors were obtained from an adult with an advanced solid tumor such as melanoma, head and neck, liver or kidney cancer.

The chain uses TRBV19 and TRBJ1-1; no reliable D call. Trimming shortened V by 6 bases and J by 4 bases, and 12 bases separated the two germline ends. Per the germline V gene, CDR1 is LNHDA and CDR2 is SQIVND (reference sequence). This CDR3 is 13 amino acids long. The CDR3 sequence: CASSATKGTEAFF. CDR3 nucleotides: TGTGCCAGTAGCGCCACCAAAGGCACTGAAGCTTTCTTT.

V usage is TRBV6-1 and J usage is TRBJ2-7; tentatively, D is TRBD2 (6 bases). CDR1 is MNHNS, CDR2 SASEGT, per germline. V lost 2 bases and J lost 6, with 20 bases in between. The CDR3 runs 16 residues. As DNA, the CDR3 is TGTGCCAGCAGTGAACCCGGGAGCACTGGCAGTCGCGAGCAGTACTTC. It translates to CASSEPGSTGSREQYF.

The chain's CDR3 is CASRSAGGSSYNEQFF. CDR3 coding DNA: TGTGCCAGTAGATCAGCGGGAGGGAGCTCCTACAATGAGCAGTTCTTC. The rearrangement uses TRBV19 and TRBJ2-1; 10 bases are shared with TRBD2. Germline CDR1 is LNHDA and CDR2 is SQIVND (reference sequence). CDR3 length equals 16 residues. V was pared by 6 bases and J by 0 bases, with 5 bases of the junction left unmatched.

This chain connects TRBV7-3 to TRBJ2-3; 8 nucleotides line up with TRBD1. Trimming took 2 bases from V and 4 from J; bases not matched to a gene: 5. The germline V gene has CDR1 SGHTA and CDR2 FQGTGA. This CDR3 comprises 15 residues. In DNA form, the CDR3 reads TGTGCCAGCAGCTTATCGGTGGGACAGGCAGATACGCAGTATTTT. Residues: CASSLSVGQADTQYF. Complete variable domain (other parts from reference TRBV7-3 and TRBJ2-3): GAGVSQTPSNKVTEKGKYVELRCDPISGHTALYWYRQSLGQGPEFLIYFQGTGAADDSGLPNDRFFAVRPEGSVSTLKIQRTERGDSAVYLCASSLSVGQADTQYFGPGTRLTVL.

The CDR3 DNA sequence: TGTGCCATCAGTGCTGACAGCAGCTACTCTGGAAACACCATATATTTT. It codes for CAISADSSYSGNTIYF. The chain has TRBV10-3 and TRBJ1-3; a weak D match, TRBD1 (5 bases). The CDR3 is made up of 16 amino acids. CDR1 is ENHRY, CDR2 SYGVKD, per germline. Trimming shortened V by 4 bases and J by 0 bases, and 13 bases separated the two germline ends.

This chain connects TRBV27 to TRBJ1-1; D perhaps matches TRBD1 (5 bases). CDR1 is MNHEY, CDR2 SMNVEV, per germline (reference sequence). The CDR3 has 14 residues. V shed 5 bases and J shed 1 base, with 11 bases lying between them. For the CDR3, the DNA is TGTGCCAGCAGTCTCAGGGAACCGAACACTGAAGCTTTCTTT. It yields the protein CASSLREPNTEAFF.

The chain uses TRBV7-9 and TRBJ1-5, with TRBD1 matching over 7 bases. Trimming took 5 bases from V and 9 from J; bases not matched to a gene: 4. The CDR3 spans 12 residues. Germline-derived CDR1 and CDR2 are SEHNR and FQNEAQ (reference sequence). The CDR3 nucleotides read TGTGCCAGCAGCGTGCGGGACAGGCCCCAGCATTTT. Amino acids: CASSVRDRPQHF.

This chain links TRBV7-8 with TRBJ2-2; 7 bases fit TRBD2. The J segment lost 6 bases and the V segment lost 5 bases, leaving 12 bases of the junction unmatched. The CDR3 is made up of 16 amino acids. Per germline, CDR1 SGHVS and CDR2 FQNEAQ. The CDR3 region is CASSPTSASRPGELFF. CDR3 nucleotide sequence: TGTGCCAGCAGCCCTACTAGCGCTAGCCGTCCCGGGGAGCTGTTTTTT.

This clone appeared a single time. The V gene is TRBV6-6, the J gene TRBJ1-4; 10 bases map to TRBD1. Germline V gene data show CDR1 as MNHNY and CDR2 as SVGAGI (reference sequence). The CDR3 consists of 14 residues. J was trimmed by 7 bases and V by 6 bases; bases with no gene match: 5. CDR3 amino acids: CASRGDRGGEKLFF. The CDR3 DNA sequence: TGTGCCAGCAGGGGGGACAGGGGTGGTGAAAAACTGTTTTTT.

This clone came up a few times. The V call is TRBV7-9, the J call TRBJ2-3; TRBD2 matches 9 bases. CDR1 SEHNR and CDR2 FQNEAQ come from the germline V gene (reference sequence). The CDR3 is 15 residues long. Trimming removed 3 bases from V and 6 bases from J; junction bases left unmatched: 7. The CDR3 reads CASSFGAGGMDTQYF. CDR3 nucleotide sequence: TGTGCCAGCAGCTTCGGAGCGGGAGGAATGGATACGCAGTATTTT.

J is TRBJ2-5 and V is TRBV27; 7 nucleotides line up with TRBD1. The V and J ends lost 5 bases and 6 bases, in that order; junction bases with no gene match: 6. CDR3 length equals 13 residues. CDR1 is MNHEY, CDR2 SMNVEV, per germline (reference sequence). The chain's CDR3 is CASSLQGVQTQYF. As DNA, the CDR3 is TGTGCCAGCAGTCTCCAGGGGGTTCAGACCCAGTACTTC.

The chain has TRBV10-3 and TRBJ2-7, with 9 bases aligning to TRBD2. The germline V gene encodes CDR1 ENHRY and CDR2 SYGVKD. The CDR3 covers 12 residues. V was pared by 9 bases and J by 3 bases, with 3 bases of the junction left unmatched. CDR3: CAIGGGGYEQYF. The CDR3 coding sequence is TGTGCCATTGGCGGGGGGGGCTACGAGCAGTACTTC.

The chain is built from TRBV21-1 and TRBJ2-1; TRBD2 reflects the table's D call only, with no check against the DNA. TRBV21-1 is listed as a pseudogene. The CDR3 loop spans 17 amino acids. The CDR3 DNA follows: TGTGCCAGCACCCCAACGGGACTAGCGGGAAGTGGCAATGAGCAGTTCTTC. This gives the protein CASTPTGLAGSGNEQFF.

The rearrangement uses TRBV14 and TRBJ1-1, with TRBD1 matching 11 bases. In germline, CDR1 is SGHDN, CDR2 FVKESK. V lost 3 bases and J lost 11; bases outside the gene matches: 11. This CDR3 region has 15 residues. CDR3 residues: CASSHPLGQGARAFF. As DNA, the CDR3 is TGTGCCAGCAGCCACCCCCTCGGACAGGGGGCACGCGCTTTCTTT.

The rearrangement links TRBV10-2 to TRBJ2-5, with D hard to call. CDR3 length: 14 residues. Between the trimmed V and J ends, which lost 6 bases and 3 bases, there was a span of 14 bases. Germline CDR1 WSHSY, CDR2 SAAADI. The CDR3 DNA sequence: TGCGCCAGCAGATCCCGACTCGAAGAAGAGACCCAGTACTTC. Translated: CASRSRLEEETQYF.

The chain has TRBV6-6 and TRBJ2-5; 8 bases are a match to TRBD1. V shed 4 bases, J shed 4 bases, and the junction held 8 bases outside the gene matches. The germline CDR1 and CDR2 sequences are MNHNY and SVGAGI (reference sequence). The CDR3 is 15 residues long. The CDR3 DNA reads TGTGCCAGCAGTTTCCGGACAGGGCCAGGAGAGACCCAGTACTTC. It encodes CASSFRTGPGETQYF.